The present entry profiles one T cell receptor beta chain with its context. Its antigen is not known. These data belong to a study of cytomegalovirus exposure and HLA in healthy donors. With 60 Vbeta and 13 Jbeta primers, the PCR was carried out. Clones were sequenced by immunoSEQ multiplex PCR, and TCRdb holds only the in-frame ones, with some missing. The sample has some 200,000 clones, approximately 12% seen once. Per germline, CDR1 SGHNT and CDR2 YENEEA. The V end was cut by 1 base, the J end by 0 bases, with 15 bases between. This CDR3 spans 17 amino acids. Study-level results: A missense variant in DCLRE1C was later tied to TCR beta V- and J-gene trimming. Reportedly, cytomegalovirus status was diagnosed with high sensitivity and specificity. It was taken for granted in presence/absence analyses that sequencing depth across donors was roughly uniform. Some highly shared sequence variants likely arose as a pipeline artifact.

The J gene is TRBJ1-2, the V gene TRBV11-3; D possibly corresponds to TRBD1 (6 bases). This TCR was recovered from a man aged 50 or older in good health and CMV-seropositive. Sequencing was done on a sample of PBMCs. The CDR3, as DNA: TGTGCCAGCAGCTTAGTTAGGACAGATAAGACTAACTATGGCTACACCTTC. Translated, it gives CASSLVRTDKTNYGYTF.